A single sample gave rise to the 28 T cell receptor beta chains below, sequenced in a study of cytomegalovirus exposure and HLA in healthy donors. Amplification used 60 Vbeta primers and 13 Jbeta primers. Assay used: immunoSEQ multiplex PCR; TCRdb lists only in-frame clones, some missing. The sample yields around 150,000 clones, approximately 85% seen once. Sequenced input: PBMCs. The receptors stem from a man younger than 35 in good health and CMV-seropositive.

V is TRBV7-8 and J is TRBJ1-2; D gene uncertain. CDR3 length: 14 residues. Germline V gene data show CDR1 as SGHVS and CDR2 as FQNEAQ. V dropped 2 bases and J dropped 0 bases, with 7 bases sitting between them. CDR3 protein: CASSLRGANYGYTF. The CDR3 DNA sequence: TGTGCCAGCAGCTTACGCGGAGCTAACTATGGCTACACCTTC.

The CDR3, as DNA: TGTGCTAGTGGTTTCGGGAACACTGAAGCTTTCTTT. It specifies CASGFGNTEAFF. The V call is TRBV12-5, the J call TRBJ1-1; D gene uncertain. Germline V gene sequence: CDR1 LGHNT, CDR2 FRNRAP. The V gene lost 3 bases and the J gene lost 1 base, with 3 bases spanning the gap. This CDR3 comprises 12 residues.

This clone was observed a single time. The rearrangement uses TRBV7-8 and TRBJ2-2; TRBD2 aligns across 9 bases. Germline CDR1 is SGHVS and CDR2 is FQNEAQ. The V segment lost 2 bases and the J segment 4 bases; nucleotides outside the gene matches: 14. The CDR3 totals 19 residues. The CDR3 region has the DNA TGTGCCAGCAGCTTATATCGTCGGGCTAGCGGGGTTCCCACCGGGGAGCTGTTTTTT. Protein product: CASSLYRRASGVPTGELFF.

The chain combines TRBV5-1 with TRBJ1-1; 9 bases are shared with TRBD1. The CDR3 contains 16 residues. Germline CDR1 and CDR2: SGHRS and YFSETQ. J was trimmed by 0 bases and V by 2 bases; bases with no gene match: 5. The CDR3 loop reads CASSLFRTGVNTEAFF. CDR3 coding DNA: TGCGCCAGCAGCTTATTCCGGACAGGGGTGAACACTGAAGCTTTCTTT.

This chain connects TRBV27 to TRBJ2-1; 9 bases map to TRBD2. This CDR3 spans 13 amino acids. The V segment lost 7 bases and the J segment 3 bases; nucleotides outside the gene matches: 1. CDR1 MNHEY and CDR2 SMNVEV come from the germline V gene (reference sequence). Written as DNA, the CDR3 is TGTGCCAGCAATAGCGGGGGCTACAATGAGCAGTTCTTC. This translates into CASNSGGYNEQFF.

The CDR3 bases are TGTGCCAGCAGCTTAGTTCCGGGGCCTAGCGGGGGGGCCGGGGTTGAGCAGTTCTTC. Translation gives CASSLVPGPSGGAGVEQFF. This chain uses TRBV7-6 with TRBJ2-1, with TRBD2 matching 12 bases. CDR1 SGHVS and CDR2 FNYEAQ come from the germline V gene. CDR3 length: 19 residues. Trimming took 1 base from V and 9 from J; bases not matched to a gene: 16.

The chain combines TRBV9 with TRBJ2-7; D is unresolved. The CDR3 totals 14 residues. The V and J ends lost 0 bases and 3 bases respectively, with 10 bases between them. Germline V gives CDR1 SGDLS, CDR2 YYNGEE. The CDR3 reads CASSVAESIYEQYF. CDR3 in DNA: TGTGCCAGCAGCGTAGCTGAGTCCATCTACGAGCAGTACTTC.

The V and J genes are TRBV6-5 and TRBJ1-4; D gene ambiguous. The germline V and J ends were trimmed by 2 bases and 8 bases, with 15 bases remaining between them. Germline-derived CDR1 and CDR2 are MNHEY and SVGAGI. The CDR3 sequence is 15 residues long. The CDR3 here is CASSYTGDRREKLFF. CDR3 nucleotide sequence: TGTGCCAGCAGTTACACCGGGGATCGACGGGAAAAACTGTTTTTT.

CDR3 residues: CATSRDRDTEAFF. CDR3 nucleotides: TGTGCCACCAGCAGAGATCGGGACACTGAAGCTTTCTTT. The chain links TRBV15 to TRBJ1-1; D is unclear. Germline V lookup: CDR1 LNHNV, CDR2 YYDKDF (reference sequence). V gave up 0 bases and J gave up 3 bases, with 5 bases separating them. There are 13 residues in the CDR3.

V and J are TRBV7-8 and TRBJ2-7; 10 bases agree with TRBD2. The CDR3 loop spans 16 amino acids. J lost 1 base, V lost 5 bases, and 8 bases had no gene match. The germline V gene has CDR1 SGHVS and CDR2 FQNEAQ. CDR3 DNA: TGTGCCAGCAGCGGAAAAACTAGCGGGGCATCCTACGAGCAGTACTTC. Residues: CASSGKTSGASYEQYF.

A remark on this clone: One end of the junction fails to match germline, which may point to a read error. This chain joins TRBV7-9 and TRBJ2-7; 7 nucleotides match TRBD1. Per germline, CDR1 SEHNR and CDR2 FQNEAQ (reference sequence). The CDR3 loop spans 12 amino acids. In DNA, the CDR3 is TGTTCCAGCAGCGGACAGGTCTACGAGCAGTACTTC. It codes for CSSSGQVYEQYF.

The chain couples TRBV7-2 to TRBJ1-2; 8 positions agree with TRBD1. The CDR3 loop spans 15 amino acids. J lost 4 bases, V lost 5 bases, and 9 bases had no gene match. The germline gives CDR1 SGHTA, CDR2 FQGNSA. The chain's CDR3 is CASSLQGDVIYGYTF. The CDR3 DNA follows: TGTGCCAGCAGCCTACAGGGGGATGTCATCTATGGCTACACCTTC.

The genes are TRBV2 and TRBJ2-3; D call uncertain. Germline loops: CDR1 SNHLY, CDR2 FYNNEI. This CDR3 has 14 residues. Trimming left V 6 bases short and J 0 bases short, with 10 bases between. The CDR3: CASRGVVSTDTQYF. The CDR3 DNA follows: TGTGCCAGCAGGGGCGTCGTGAGCACAGATACGCAGTATTTT. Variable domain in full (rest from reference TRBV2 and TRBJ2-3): EPEVTQTPSHQVTQMGQEVILRCVPISNHLYFYWYRQILGQKVEFLVSFYNNEISEKSEIFDDQFSVERPDGSNFTLKIRSTKLEDSAMYFCASRGVVSTDTQYFGPGTRLTVL.

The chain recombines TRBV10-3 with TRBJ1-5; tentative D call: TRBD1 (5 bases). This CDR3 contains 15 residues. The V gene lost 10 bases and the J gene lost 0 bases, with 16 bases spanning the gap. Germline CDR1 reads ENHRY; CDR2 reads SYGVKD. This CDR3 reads CATKGGGDSNQPQHF. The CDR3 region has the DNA TGTGCCACCAAAGGCGGAGGGGATAGCAATCAGCCCCAGCATTTT.

The CDR3 spells CSVDLWADYGYTF. The CDR3, as DNA: TGCAGCGTTGACCTCTGGGCCGACTATGGCTACACCTTC. The rearrangement joins TRBV29-1 to TRBJ1-2; D not certain. V gave up 3 bases and J gave up 3 bases, with 11 bases separating them. Germline CDR1 and CDR2: SQVTM and ANQGSEA. This CDR3 is 13 amino acids long.

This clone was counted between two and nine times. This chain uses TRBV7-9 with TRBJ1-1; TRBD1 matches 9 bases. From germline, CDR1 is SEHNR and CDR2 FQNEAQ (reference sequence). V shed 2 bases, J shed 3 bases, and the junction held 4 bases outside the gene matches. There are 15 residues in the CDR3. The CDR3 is CASSLRTGEDTEAFF. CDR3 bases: TGTGCCAGCAGCTTAAGGACAGGGGAGGACACTGAAGCTTTCTTT.

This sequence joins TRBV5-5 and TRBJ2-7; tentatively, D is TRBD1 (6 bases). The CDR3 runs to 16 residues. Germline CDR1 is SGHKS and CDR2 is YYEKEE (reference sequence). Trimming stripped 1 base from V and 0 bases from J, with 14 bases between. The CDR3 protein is CASSLTQGTSSYEQYF. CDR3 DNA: TGTGCCAGCAGCTTGACCCAGGGGACGAGCTCCTACGAGCAGTACTTC.

DNA for the CDR3: TGTGCCAGTAGTATTTCACAGGGGGCCGTGCAGCCCCAGCATTTT. This sequence encodes CASSISQGAVQPQHF. The chain employs TRBV19 and TRBJ1-5, with 9 positions matching TRBD1. Germline CDR1 is LNHDA and CDR2 is SQIVND (reference sequence). The V and J ends lost 3 bases and 7 bases, in that order; junction bases with no gene match: 7. CDR3 length: 15 amino acids.

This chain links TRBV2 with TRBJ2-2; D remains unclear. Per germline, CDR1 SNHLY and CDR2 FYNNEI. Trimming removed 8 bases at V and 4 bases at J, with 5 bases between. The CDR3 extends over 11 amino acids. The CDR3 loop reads CASDFTGELFF. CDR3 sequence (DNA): TGTGCCAGCGACTTCACCGGGGAGCTGTTTTTT.

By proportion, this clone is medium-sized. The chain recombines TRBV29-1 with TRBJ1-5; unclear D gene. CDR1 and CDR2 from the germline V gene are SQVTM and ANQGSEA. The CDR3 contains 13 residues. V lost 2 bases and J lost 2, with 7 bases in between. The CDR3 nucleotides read TGCAGCGTTGAACCCCAGGGCAATCAGCCCCAGCATTTT. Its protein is CSVEPQGNQPQHF.

The CDR3 bases are TGCGCCTCACAGGGGCCCGAATGGACTGAAGCTTTCTTT. It codes for CASQGPEWTEAFF. The rearrangement joins TRBV10-2 to TRBJ1-1, with 7 bases aligning to TRBD1. The V gene end was trimmed by 11 bases and the J gene end by 5 bases; junction bases not matched to a gene: 11. The germline V gene encodes CDR1 WSHSY and CDR2 SAAADI. This CDR3 region has 13 residues.

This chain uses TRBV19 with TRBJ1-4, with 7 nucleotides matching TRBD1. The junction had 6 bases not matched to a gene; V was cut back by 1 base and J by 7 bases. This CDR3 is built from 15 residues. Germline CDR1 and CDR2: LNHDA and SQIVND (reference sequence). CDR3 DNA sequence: TGTGCCAGTAGTATAGGCGACAGGGCCTCTGAAAAACTGTTTTTT. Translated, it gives CASSIGDRASEKLFF.

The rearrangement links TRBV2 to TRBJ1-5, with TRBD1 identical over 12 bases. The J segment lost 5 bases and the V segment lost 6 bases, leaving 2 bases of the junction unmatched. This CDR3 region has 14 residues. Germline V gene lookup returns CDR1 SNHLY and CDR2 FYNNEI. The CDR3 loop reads CASSGTGGDQPQHF. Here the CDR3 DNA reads TGTGCCAGCAGCGGGACAGGGGGCGATCAGCCCCAGCATTTT.

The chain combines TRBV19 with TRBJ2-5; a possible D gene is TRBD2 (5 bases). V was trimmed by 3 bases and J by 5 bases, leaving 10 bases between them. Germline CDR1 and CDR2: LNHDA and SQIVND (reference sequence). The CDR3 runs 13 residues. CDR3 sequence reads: CASSMVGGETQYF. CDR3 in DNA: TGTGCCAGTAGTATGGTTGGCGGGGAGACCCAGTACTTC.

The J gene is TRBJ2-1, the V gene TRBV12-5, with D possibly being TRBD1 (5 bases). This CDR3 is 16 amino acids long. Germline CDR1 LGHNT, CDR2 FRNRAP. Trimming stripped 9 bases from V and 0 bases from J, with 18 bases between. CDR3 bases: TGTGCTAGCCAACCAGGGTCATTCCTCTCCTACAATGAGCAGTTCTTC. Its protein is CASQPGSFLSYNEQFF.

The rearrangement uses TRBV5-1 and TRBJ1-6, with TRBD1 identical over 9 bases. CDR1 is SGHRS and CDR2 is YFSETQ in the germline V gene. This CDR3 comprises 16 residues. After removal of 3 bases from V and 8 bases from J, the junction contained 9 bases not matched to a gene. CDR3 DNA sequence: TGCGCCAGCAGCTCCCCGGACAGGGGAGGTTATTCACCCCTCCACTTT. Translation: CASSSPDRGGYSPLHF.

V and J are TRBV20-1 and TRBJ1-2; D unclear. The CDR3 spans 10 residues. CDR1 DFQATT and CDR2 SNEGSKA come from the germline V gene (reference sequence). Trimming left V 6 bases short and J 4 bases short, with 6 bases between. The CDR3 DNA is TGCAGTGCCAGCGCCTATGGCTACACCTTC. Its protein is CSASAYGYTF.

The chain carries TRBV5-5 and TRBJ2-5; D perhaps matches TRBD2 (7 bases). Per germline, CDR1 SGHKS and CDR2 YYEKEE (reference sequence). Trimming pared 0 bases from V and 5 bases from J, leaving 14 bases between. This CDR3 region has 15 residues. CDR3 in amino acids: CASSLEGGPTETQYF. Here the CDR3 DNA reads TGTGCCAGCAGCTTGGAGGGGGGGCCTACCGAGACCCAGTACTTC. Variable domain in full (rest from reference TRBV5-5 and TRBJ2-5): DAGVTQSPTHLIKTRGQQVTLRCSPISGHKSVSWYQQVLGQGPQFIFQYYEKEERGRGNFPDRFSARQFPNYSSELNVNALLLGDSALYLCASSLEGGPTETQYFGPGTRLLVL.